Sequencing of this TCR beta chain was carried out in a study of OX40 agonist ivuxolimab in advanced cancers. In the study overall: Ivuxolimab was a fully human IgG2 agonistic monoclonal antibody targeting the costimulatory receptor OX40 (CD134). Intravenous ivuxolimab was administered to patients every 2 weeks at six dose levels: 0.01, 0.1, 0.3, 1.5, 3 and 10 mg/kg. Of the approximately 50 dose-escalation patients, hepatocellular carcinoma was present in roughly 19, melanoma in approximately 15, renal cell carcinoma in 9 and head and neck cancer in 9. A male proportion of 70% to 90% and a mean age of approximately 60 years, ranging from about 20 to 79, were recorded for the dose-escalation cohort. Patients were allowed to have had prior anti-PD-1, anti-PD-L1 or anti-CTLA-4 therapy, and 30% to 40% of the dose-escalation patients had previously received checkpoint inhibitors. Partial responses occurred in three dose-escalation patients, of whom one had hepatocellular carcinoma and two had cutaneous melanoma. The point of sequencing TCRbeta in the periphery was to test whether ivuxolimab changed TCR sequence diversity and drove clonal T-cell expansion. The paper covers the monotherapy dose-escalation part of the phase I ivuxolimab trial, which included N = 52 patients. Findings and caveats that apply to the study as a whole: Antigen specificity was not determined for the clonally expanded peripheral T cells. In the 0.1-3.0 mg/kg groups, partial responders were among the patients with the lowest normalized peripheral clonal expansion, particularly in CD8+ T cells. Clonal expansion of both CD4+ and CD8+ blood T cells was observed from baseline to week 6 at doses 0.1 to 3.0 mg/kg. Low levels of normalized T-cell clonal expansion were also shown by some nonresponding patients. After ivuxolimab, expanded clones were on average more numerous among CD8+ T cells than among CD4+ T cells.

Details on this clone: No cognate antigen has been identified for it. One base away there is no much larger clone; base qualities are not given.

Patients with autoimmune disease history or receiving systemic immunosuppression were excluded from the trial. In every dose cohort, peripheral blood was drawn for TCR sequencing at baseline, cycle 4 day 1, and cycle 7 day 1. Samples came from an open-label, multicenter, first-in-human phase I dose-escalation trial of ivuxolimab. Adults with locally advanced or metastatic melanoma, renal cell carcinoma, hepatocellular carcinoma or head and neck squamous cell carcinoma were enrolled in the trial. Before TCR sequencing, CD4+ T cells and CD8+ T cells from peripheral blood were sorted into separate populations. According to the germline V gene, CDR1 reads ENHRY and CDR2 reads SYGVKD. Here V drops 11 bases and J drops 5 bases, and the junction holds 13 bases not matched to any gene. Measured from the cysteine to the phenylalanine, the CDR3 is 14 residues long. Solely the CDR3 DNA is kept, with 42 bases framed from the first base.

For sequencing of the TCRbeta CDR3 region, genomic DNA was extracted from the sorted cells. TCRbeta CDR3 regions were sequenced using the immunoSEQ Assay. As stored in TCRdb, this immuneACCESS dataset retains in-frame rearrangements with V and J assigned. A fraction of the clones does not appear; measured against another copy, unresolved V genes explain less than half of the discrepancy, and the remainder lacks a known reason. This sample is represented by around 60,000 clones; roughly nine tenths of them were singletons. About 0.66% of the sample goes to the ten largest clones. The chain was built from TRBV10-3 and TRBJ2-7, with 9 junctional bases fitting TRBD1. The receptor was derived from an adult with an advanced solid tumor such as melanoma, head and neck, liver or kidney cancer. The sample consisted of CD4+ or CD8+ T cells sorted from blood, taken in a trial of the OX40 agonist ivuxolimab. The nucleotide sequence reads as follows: TGTGCCGCCCAGAGGGGGGACAGGGAAGACGAGCAGTACTTC. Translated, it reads CAAQRGDREDEQYF.